A single TCR beta chain is shown here with its context. Its specificity is not known. This CDR3 has 16 amino acids. With 4 bases clipped from V and 1 base from J, the junction kept 7 bases outside the gene matches. Germline V gene lookup returns CDR1 MGHRA and CDR2 YSYEKL. This specimen comes from a study of T cells in Graves' hyperthyroidism and ophthalmopathy. Study conclusions and caveats: Ophthalmopathy prediction by the model preceded onset by a median about 6 months. Most expanded thyroid clonotypes above 0.001 also appeared in blood.

Over 18 months, lack of ophthalmopathy progression marked Graves' hyperthyroidism as stable. Amplified TCR beta CDR3 regions derived from RNA transcripts. The HTBI set primed first-round TCR CDR3 RT-PCR. TCRdb redid the calling of the multiplex PCR reads with MiXCR, one entry per CDR3 protein. Here the sample spans approximately 600,000 distinct CDR3 sequences, 15% to 20% being singletons. The sequence came from a woman under 40 with Graves' hyperthyroidism. Material: blood. The chain has TRBV4-1 and TRBJ2-5; TRBD2 agrees at 9 bases. The CDR3 here is CASSPRLAVPQETQYF. CDR3 DNA: TGCGCCAGCAGCCCCAGACTAGCGGTCCCCCAAGAGACCCAGTACTTC.